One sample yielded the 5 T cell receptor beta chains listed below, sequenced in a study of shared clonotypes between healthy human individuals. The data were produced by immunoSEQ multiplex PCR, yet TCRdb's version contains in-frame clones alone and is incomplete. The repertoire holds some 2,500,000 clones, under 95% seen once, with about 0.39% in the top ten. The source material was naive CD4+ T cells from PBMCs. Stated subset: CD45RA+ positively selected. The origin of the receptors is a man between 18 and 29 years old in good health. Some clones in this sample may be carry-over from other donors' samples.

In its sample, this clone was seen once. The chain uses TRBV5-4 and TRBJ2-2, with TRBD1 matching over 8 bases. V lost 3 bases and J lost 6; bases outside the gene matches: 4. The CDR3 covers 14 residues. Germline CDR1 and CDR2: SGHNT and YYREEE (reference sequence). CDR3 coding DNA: TGTGCCAGCAGCTCGACAGGGGAAGCCGGGGAGCTGTTTTTT. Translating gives CASSSTGEAGELFF. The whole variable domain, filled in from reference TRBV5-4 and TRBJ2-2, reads ETGVTQSPTHLIKTRGQQVTLRCSSQSGHNTVSWYQQALGQGPQFIFQYYREEENGRGNFPPRFSGLQFPNYSSELNVNALELDDSALYLCASSSTGEAGELFFGEGSRLTVL.

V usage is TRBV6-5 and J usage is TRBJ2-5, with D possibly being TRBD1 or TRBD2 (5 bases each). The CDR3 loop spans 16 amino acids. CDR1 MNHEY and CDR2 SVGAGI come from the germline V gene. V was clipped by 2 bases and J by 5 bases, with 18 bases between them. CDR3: CASSYGAAGVWETQYF. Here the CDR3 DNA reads TGTGCCAGCAGTTACGGGGCCGCCGGGGTTTGGGAGACCCAGTACTTC.

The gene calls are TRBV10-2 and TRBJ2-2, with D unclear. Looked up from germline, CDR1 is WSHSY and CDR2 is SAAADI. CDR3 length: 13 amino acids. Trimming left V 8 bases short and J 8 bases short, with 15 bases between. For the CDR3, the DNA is TGCGCCAGCCATACCCCCGAGATTGGGGAGCTGTTTTTT. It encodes CASHTPEIGELFF.

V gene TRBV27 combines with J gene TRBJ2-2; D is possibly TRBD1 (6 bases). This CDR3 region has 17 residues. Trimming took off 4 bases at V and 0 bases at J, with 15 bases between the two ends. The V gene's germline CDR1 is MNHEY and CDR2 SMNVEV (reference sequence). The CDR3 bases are TGTGCCAGCAGTTCCCTCTGGACAGCGGCGAACACCGGGGAGCTGTTTTTT. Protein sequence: CASSSLWTAANTGELFF.

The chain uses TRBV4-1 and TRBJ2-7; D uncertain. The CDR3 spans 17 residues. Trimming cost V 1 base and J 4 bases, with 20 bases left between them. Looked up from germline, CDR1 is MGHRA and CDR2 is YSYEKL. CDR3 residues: CASSQVTILGMVYEQYF. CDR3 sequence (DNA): TGCGCCAGCAGCCAAGTTACGATACTGGGAATGGTGTACGAGCAGTACTTC.